One T cell receptor (beta chain) is described in this entry. These data originate in a study of blood T cell repertoires in COVID-19. Study in general: PBMCs, B-cell-depleted T cells, or T cells were the source of the cDNA or gDNA that made up the material.

Trimming removed 4 bases at V and 5 bases at J, with 9 bases between. The CDR3 length is 12 residues. Germline lookup yields CDR1 SGHNT and CDR2 YYREEE (reference sequence). TCRdb's copy holds only in-frame clones and misses some; the assay was immunoSEQ multiplex PCR. The table has a few hundred thousand clones, approximately 85% seen once. The chain combines TRBV5-4 with TRBJ2-5; D is unclear. The receptor was isolated from a woman under 40 who had recovered from COVID-19. Sequenced input: PBMCs or T cells enriched from blood (not recorded which). CDR3 nucleotides: TGTGCCAGCAGCCCCCCGGAGGAGACCCAGTACTTC. Amino acids: CASSPPEETQYF.